The TCR beta chain described here comes from a study of CD8 T cells in Susac syndrome. Study-wide findings and caveats: The study conceded that relatively few individuals underwent its TCR sequencing and HLA analysis.

Remarks on this clonotype: As yet, its antigen is unknown.

In blood CD8+ and CD4+ T cells, TCR beta underwent sequencing. TEMRA cells underwent FACS enrichment and CD8+ and CD4+ T cells underwent negative isolation. Reverse transcription of roughly 0.5 to 1 ug RNA was carried out with random hexamers. Amplification of TCR beta CDR3 used immunoSEQ multiplex PCR across 54 Vbeta and 13 Jbeta. MiXCR, applied by TCRdb to the immunoSEQ multiplex PCR reads, yields one record per CDR3 protein. This sample has about 120,000 distinct CDR3 sequences, with roughly 92% found just once. The germline V gene has CDR1 KGHSH and CDR2 LQKENI. The V and J ends lost 3 bases and 3 bases, in that order; junction bases with no gene match: 7. The CDR3 is 16 residues long.

J is TRBJ2-1 and V is TRBV18, with 8 bases matching TRBD2. Sequencing used CD4+ T cells from PBMCs. The TCR sequence derives from a human donor in good health. The CDR3 is CASSPLRLARYNEQFF. The CDR3, as DNA: TGTGCCAGCTCACCGCTGCGACTAGCGCGCTACAATGAGCAGTTCTTC.